This TCR beta chain was captured by sequencing in a study of beta chain features in type 1 diabetes. Study overall: The study found patients and healthy donors alike in age, gender and cell yields.

Cells sorted by CD45RO/CCR7/CD25/CD127/CD95/CD27 comprised CD4+ naive, central memory, regulatory and stem cell-like memory cells. The V gene's germline CDR1 is SGHTA and CDR2 FQGNSA. CDR3 length: 14 amino acids. V was shortened by 4 bases and J by 4 bases, with 12 bases between the two germline ends. There are a few counts of this clone. Sequencing targeted expressed TCRB transcripts, as all isolated RNA had been reverse transcribed. Only in-frame clones appear in the TCRdb table, and some are missing; sequencing was by immunoSEQ multiplex PCR. Of over 500,000 clones listed, about a sixth are singletons.

The rearrangement joins TRBV7-2 to TRBJ2-3; D possibly corresponds to TRBD1 (6 bases). The sequencing input was naive CD4+ T cells from blood. This receptor was identified in a man younger than 30 in good health. CDR3 DNA: TGTGCCAGCAGCTCTAGACAGGAGGCAGATACGCAGTATTTT. Protein product: CASSSRQEADTQYF.